Detailed here is one T cell receptor (beta chain). Relative to the germline gene, one junction end is altered; a read error may explain this. These data belong to a study of T-cell reconstitution after alpha-beta-depleted transplantation in children. During its preparation, the TCRbeta library received unique molecular identifiers. MiXCR, run by TCRdb on the PCR reads, gives a single entry per CDR3 protein. Of around 380,000 distinct CDR3 sequences in the sample, 11% are singletons; the top ten hold roughly 6%. CDR1 and CDR2 from the germline V gene are SSHAT and FNYEAQ (reference sequence). The CDR3 is made up of 15 amino acids.

Sample: PBMCs from the stem cell graft donor, taken from the stem cell graft. This chain links TRBV7-7 with TRBJ2-5; 7 bases map to TRBD2. The TCR comes from a human donor who donated a stem cell graft to a child with acute myeloid leukemia. CDR3 nucleotides: TGTGCTAGCAGCCCCGAAGGGAGCGGGATGGAGACCCAGTACTTC. Protein sequence: CASSPEGSGMETQYF.